The 26 T cell receptor beta chains presented below share a single source sample, sequenced in a study of breast tumors, draining lymph nodes, adjacent tissues. TCRdb reprocessed the multiplex PCR reads via MiXCR and lists one record per CDR3 protein. The table lists about 60,000 distinct CDR3 sequences, roughly 57% of them singletons. The sequencing sample was made of breast tumor tissue. These receptors all stem from a female donor with breast cancer. Some clones in this sample may be carry-over from other donors' samples.

There are many counts of this clonotype. The rearrangement joins TRBV4-3 to TRBJ2-7; D is unresolved. CDR1 LGHNA and CDR2 YSLEER come from the germline V gene. This CDR3 has 15 amino acids. Trimming took off 0 bases at V and 0 bases at J, with 9 bases between the two ends. CDR3 protein: CASSQDGSSSYEQYF. The CDR3 coding sequence is TGCGCCAGCAGCCAAGACGGTAGCAGCTCCTACGAGCAGTACTTC.

Only a few counts were recorded for this clonotype. The chain links TRBV30 to TRBJ1-4; the D gene is possibly TRBD1 (6 bases). The CDR3 length is 15 residues. Trimming left V 0 bases short and J 6 bases short, with 14 bases between. Germline CDR1 reads GTSNPN; CDR2 reads SVGIG (reference sequence). This chain's CDR3 is CAWSVAGAFYEKLFF. CDR3 coding DNA: TGTGCCTGGAGTGTTGCGGGGGCATTTTATGAAAAACTGTTTTTT.

This chain connects TRBV2 to TRBJ2-1; 9 nucleotides match TRBD1. V was pared by 4 bases and J by 7 bases, with 11 bases of the junction left unmatched. CDR3 size: 16 residues. Germline V gene data show CDR1 as SNHLY and CDR2 as FYNNEI. CDR3 amino acids: CASSAHDRGKLNEQFF. In nucleotides, the CDR3 is TGTGCCAGCAGTGCCCACGACAGGGGGAAATTAAATGAGCAGTTCTTC.

This clonotype came up many times. The gene calls are TRBV5-4 and TRBJ2-1; D is undetermined. Per germline, CDR1 SGHNT and CDR2 YYREEE (reference sequence). V was trimmed by 2 bases and J by 9 bases, leaving 15 bases between them. The CDR3 runs 14 residues. DNA of the CDR3: TGTGCCAGCAGCTTAACAAACTCCCCGGGTGAGCAGTTCTTC. The encoded protein is CASSLTNSPGEQFF.

The gene calls are TRBV7-2 and TRBJ1-6, with 8 bases fitting TRBD1. CDR3 size: 16 residues. Losses at the gene ends were 3 bases for V and 7 bases for J; bases not matched to a gene: 8. The germline gives CDR1 SGHTA, CDR2 FQGNSA. CDR3 nucleotides: TGTGCCAGCAGCTTTCGGACAGGGTTAAGGAATTCACCCCTCCACTTT. This codes for CASSFRTGLRNSPLHF.

The gene calls are TRBV9 and TRBJ2-3, with D perhaps matching TRBD2 (7 bases). Germline V lookup: CDR1 SGDLS, CDR2 YYNGEE. The CDR3 is made up of 13 amino acids. With 7 bases removed from V and 2 bases from J, the gap between germline ends came to 11 bases. In DNA, the CDR3 is TGTGCCAGCGGGGGGGGCCACACAGATACGCAGTATTTT. It translates to CASGGGHTDTQYF.

At least ten counts were recorded for this clonotype. This sequence joins TRBV5-6 and TRBJ2-6; D ambiguous. Germline CDR1 SGHDT, CDR2 YYEEEE. This CDR3 comprises 14 residues. V lost 0 bases and J 4 bases, leaving 5 bases between the germline ends. CDR3: CASSLDPGANVLTF. DNA for the CDR3: TGTGCCAGCAGCTTGGACCCGGGGGCCAACGTCCTGACTTTC.

The V gene is TRBV29-1, the J gene TRBJ1-4, with TRBD1 matching 7 bases. This CDR3 is built from 17 residues. V dropped 6 bases and J dropped 5; count of bases not matched to a gene: 18. The V gene's germline CDR1 is SQVTM and CDR2 ANQGSEA. The CDR3 sequence is CSVLVPVPDRVNEKLFF. The CDR3 region has the DNA TGCAGCGTCCTGGTCCCGGTCCCCGACAGGGTGAATGAAAAACTGTTTTTT.

Comment on this clonotype: A much larger clone differs from this one at a single base, so this may be a read error. The genes are TRBV27 and TRBJ2-7, with D perhaps matching TRBD1 (6 bases). CDR1 MNHEY and CDR2 SMNVEV come from the germline V gene (reference sequence). The CDR3 totals 14 residues. V lost 6 bases and J lost 5, with 17 bases in between. The DNA for the CDR3 is TGTGCCAGCAGATCCGGGGCAGGGGTAAACGAGCAGTACTTC. Protein sequence: CASRSGAGVNEQYF.

This clonotype has ten or more counts. The J gene is TRBJ2-7, the V gene TRBV11-2; D might be TRBD1 or TRBD2, each matching 5 bases. Germline V CDR1 and CDR2: SGHAT, FQNNGV. V lost 5 bases, J lost 4 bases, and 15 bases lay in between. This CDR3 spans 14 amino acids. The CDR3 nucleotides read TGTGCCAGCAGCGCCTGGGACCTCGTATACGAGCAGTACTTC. It specifies CASSAWDLVYEQYF.

The rearrangement joins TRBV20-1 to TRBJ2-2; 14 positions match TRBD2. Looked up from germline, CDR1 is DFQATT and CDR2 is SNEGSKA (reference sequence). This CDR3 has 21 amino acids. V lost 3 bases and J lost 4; bases outside the gene matches: 19. The chain's CDR3 is CSASPLSGLAGVGAGTGELFF. As DNA, the CDR3 is TGCAGTGCTAGCCCCCTCTCGGGACTAGCGGGAGTGGGAGCGGGCACCGGGGAGCTGTTTTTT.

With respect to this clonotype: The final CDR3 position lacks the conserved phenylalanine or tryptophan, pointing to a likely read error. The genes are TRBV11-2 and TRBJ2-7; D unclear. The CDR3 contains 12 residues. Germline V gives CDR1 SGHAT, CDR2 FQNNGV. The CDR3 bases are TGTGCCAGCAGCTTAAATACCTACGCGCAGTACTAC. It specifies CASSLNTYAQYY.

The chain employs TRBV4-2 and TRBJ1-3, with no clear D. Germline V gene sequence: CDR1 LGHNA, CDR2 YNFKEQ. The CDR3 length is 14 residues. V was clipped by 0 bases and J by 2 bases, with 5 bases between them. DNA of the CDR3: TGTGCCAGCAGCCAAGATGACCCTGGAAACACCATATATTTT. Encoded protein: CASSQDDPGNTIYF.

The chain joins TRBV20-1 to TRBJ2-7, with D hard to call. The germline gives CDR1 DFQATT, CDR2 SNEGSKA (reference sequence). Trimming stripped 0 bases from V and 6 bases from J, with 12 bases between. The CDR3 totals 13 residues. The CDR3 coding sequence is TGCAGTGCTAGAGATGTAGATACGGGCGAGCAGTACTTC. This gives the protein CSARDVDTGEQYF.

Comments on this clonotype: This sequence may be a read error, since a much larger clone differs from it by one base. V gene TRBV7-2 combines with J gene TRBJ1-1; TRBD1 matches at 7 bases. Germline V gene lookup returns CDR1 SGHTA and CDR2 FQGNSA. Losses at the gene ends were 2 bases for V and 6 bases for J; bases not matched to a gene: 6. The CDR3 has 14 amino acids. This CDR3 is CASSLRGGRAEAFF. The CDR3 coding sequence is TGTGCCAGCAGCTTAAGAGGGGGCAGGGCTGAAGCTTTCTTT.

DNA of the CDR3: TGTGCCAGCAGCCAGGACACCGGTAGCTCCTATAATTCACCCCTCCACTTT. This translates into CASSQDTGSSYNSPLHF. The chain carries TRBV7-2 and TRBJ1-6; D possibly corresponds to TRBD1 (5 bases). V lost 5 bases to trimming and J lost 0 bases, with 14 bases between them. CDR1 and CDR2 (germline): SGHTA, FQGNSA. The CDR3 is made up of 17 amino acids.

This clonotype was recorded many times. The J gene is TRBJ2-5, the V gene TRBV12-3 or TRBV12-4; 16 positions agree with TRBD2. The CDR3 covers 19 residues. V trimming: 0 bases; J trimming: 5 bases; junction bases outside the gene matches: 9. In nucleotides, the CDR3 is TGTGCCAGCAGTTTAGCTTCCGGGACTAGCGGGAGGGCCCGGGAGACCCAGTACTTC. Amino acids: CASSLASGTSGRARETQYF.

This clonotype has at least ten counts. The CDR3 sequence: CASSSQVYEQYF. DNA of the CDR3: TGTGCCAGCAGCTCACAGGTCTACGAGCAGTACTTC. The rearrangement links TRBV12-3 or TRBV12-4 to TRBJ2-7; possibly TRBD1 for D (5 bases). V lost 6 bases to trimming and J lost 3 bases, with 9 bases between them. CDR3 length equals 12 residues.

This clonotype was picked up a small number of times. A single base separates this from a much larger clone, so it may be a read error. V gene TRBV13 combines with J gene TRBJ2-1, with 9 bases lining up with TRBD2. Germline loops: CDR1 PRHDT, CDR2 FYEKMQ (reference sequence). The CDR3 length is 16 residues. In nucleotides, the CDR3 is TGTGCCGGCAGCCCTACCTTTCTAGCGGGATACAATGAGCAGTTCTTC. This translates into CAGSPTFLAGYNEQFF.

The chain is built from TRBV5-1 and TRBJ2-1; weak D call: TRBD1 (5 bases). Trimming shortened V by 2 bases and J by 9 bases, and 12 bases separated the two germline ends. Per the germline V gene, CDR1 is SGHRS and CDR2 is YFSETQ. The CDR3 is 13 residues long. CDR3 region: CASSLTQAREQFF. In DNA, the CDR3 is TGCGCCAGCAGCTTAACACAGGCCCGTGAGCAGTTCTTC. The full variable domain, in which reference TRBV5-1 and TRBJ2-1 provide the parts outside the CDR3, is KAGVTQTPRYLIKTRGQQVTLSCSPISGHRSVSWYQQTPGQGLQFLFEYFSETQRNKGNFPGRFSGRQFSNSRSEMNVSTLELGDSALYLCASSLTQAREQFFGPGTRLTVL.

V gene TRBV10-3 combines with J gene TRBJ2-2, with 9 positions matching TRBD1. V trimming: 10 bases; J trimming: 1 base; junction bases outside the gene matches: 1. CDR3 length: 13 amino acids. Germline loops: CDR1 ENHRY, CDR2 SYGVKD. The CDR3 DNA reads TGTGCCACGGACAGGGGGAACACCGGGGAGCTGTTTTTT. Translation gives CATDRGNTGELFF.

This clonotype was recorded many times. The CDR3 DNA sequence: TGTGCCACCAGCATGCGGACAGCCGCCAACTATGGCTACACCTTC. The encoded protein is CATSMRTAANYGYTF. The rearrangement uses TRBV15 and TRBJ1-2; a weak D match, TRBD1 (6 bases). The length of the CDR3 is 15 residues. Trimming took 4 bases from V and 2 from J, leaving 14 bases between them. Germline lookup yields CDR1 LNHNV and CDR2 YYDKDF (reference sequence). Complete variable domain (other parts from reference TRBV15 and TRBJ1-2): DAMVIQNPRYQVTQFGKPVTLSCSQTLNHNVMYWYQQKSSQAPKLLFHYYDKDFNNEADTPDNFQSRRPNTSFCFLDIRSPGLGDTAMYLCATSMRTAANYGYTFGSGTRLTVV.

This clonotype is medium-sized (0.01 to 0.1%) in the sample. This chain links TRBV6-6 with TRBJ2-7; TRBD1 is a possible D gene (6 bases). Germline V gene lookup returns CDR1 MNHNY and CDR2 SVGAGI (reference sequence). V lost 5 bases to trimming and J lost 0 bases, with 14 bases between them. The CDR3 is 15 residues long. The CDR3 protein is CASSHQGHSSYEQYF. The CDR3 DNA reads as TGTGCCAGCAGTCACCAGGGACACAGCTCCTACGAGCAGTACTTC.

This chain uses TRBV7-9 with TRBJ2-7; 7 bases are shared with TRBD1. This CDR3 is 16 amino acids long. Germline CDR1 and CDR2: SEHNR and FQNEAQ (reference sequence). The J segment lost 3 bases and the V segment lost 6 bases, leaving 14 bases of the junction unmatched. The CDR3 here is CASSHLQGTLYYEQYF. The CDR3 coding sequence is TGTGCCAGCAGTCATCTACAGGGGACCTTGTACTACGAGCAGTACTTC.

Relative to its sample, this clonotype is medium-sized. The chain links TRBV29-1 to TRBJ1-6, with D perhaps matching TRBD1 (6 bases). Deletions cut 4 bases from V and 8 bases from J, with 12 bases between. In germline, CDR1 is SQVTM, CDR2 ANQGSEA. This CDR3 is built from 13 residues. The DNA for the CDR3 is TGCAGCGTTGCCCAGGGGACCGATTCACCCCTCCACTTT. Translated: CSVAQGTDSPLHF. Based on the CDR3 plus reference TRBV29-1 and TRBJ1-6, the full variable domain is SAVISQKPSRDICQRGTSLTIQCQVDSQVTMMFWYRQQPGQSLTLIATANQGSEATYESGFVIDKFPISRPNLTFSTLTVSNMSPEDSSIYLCSVAQGTDSPLHFGNGTRLTVT.

Regarding this clonotype: Compared with germline, one end of the junction differs, possibly owing to a read error. The gene calls are TRBV7-2 and TRBJ2-2; perhaps TRBD2 as D (5 bases). This CDR3 has 15 amino acids. Germline CDR1 is SGHTA and CDR2 is FQGNSA. The CDR3 reads CASSLDGSGSGELSF. The CDR3 DNA follows: TGTGCCAGCAGTTTAGACGGCAGCGGCTCCGGGGAGCTGTCTTTT. Drawing the rest from reference TRBV7-2 and TRBJ2-2, the complete variable domain is GAGVSQSPSNKVTEKGKDVELRCDPISGHTALYWYRQSLGQGLEFLIYFQGNSAPDKSGLPSDRFSAERTGGSVSTLTIQRTQQEDSAVYLCASSLDGSGSGELSFGEGSRLTVL.